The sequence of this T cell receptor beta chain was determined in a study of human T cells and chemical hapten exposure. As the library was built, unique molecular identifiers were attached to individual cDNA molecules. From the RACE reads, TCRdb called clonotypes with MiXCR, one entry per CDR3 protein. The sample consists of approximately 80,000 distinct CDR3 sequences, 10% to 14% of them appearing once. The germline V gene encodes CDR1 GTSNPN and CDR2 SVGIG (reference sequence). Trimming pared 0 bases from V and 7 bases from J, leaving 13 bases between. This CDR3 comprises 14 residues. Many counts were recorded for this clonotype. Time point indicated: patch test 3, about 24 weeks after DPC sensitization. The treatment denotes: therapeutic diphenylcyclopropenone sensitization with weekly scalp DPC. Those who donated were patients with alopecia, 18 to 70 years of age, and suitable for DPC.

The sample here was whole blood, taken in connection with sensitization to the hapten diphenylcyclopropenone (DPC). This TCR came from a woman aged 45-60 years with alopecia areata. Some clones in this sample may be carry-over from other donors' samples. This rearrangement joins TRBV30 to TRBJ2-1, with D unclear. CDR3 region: CAWSVSVRGNEQFF. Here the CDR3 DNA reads TGTGCCTGGAGTGTGTCCGTACGAGGAAATGAGCAGTTCTTC.